This T cell receptor beta chain was recovered during a study of T cells in Graves' hyperthyroidism and ophthalmopathy. Study observations and caveats: Ophthalmopathy was predicted by the model a median of 6.5 months ahead of onset.

Hyperthyroidism of Graves' type that showed no ophthalmopathy progression within 18 months was stable. Diagnosis of hyperthyroidism was new in patients aged 18 to 65, and its duration was under 2 months. This clonotype was observed many times. What it recognizes is unknown. There were TCR beta CDR3 regions amplified from RNA transcripts. TCR CDR3 regions were first amplified by RT-PCR with HTBI primers. One entry per CDR3 protein, called by TCRdb with MiXCR from the multiplex PCR reads. The data contain about 180,000 distinct CDR3 sequences, around 15% of them singletons. The sequenced sample was blood. The receptor was isolated from a woman in her forties or fifties with Graves' hyperthyroidism.

This CDR3 is CASRARALDPYEQYF. The CDR3 nucleotides read TGTGCCAGCAGGGCCCGGGCCCTAGACCCCTACGAGCAGTACTTC. V and J are TRBV2 and TRBJ2-7; D gene uncertain. There are 15 residues in the CDR3. CDR1 is SNHLY, CDR2 FYNNEI, per germline. V lost 6 bases and J 2 bases, leaving 17 bases between the germline ends.